This T cell receptor beta chain appears in the sequencing data of a study of beta chain features in type 1 diabetes (dated by TCRdb to between 2018 and 2020). Regarding the research as a whole: Mean age, gender distribution, total cell number and subset yield did not differ between patients and healthy donors. In the study, recently diagnosed type 1 diabetes patients and matched healthy donors were compared on the TCRB repertoires of their sorted circulating CD4+ T cell subsets. A total of approximately 110,000,000 sorted cells were examined across all samples, and a strong correlation was observed between cell number per subset and RNA yield. Regulatory and stem cell-like memory subsets were obtained from only 8 patients and about 8 healthy donors, while naive and central memory subsets were obtained from all 28 donors.

Turning to this clone: Its antigen remains unidentified. There are no base qualities to consult, and no much larger clone falls within one base.

Study-wide findings and limitations: HLA sub-analyses involved small numbers of individuals, so any influence of HLA type on TCRB rearrangement remained unresolved. Because cDNA was sequenced instead of genomic DNA, highly expressing activated cells could be over-represented, though the groups showed no difference in activation or CD3 levels. Type 1 diabetes patients showed a moderate but significant shortening of TCRB CDR3 length in all four CD4+ subsets. PCR might favor shorter templates, but patient and control samples were amplified and corrected together, so any skew would affect both groups equally. Naive, central memory and regulatory TCRB repertoires appeared to be more alike among patients than among healthy donors. Fewer insertions and more nucleotide deletions at VDJ recombination sites were observed in patients with type 1 diabetes, implying thymic rearrangement abnormalities.

The CDR3 contains 13 residues, cysteine and phenylalanine counted. Only the CDR3 DNA is retained, 39 bases long and in frame from the first base. In the germline V gene, CDR1 corresponds to SQVTM and CDR2 to ANQGSEA. At the junction V is shortened by 3 bases and J by 2 bases, with 10 bases in between. The entire isolated RNA was reverse transcribed using the High Capacity cDNA Reverse Transcription Kit, and thus expressed TCRB transcripts were sequenced. Deep immunoSEQ sequencing was applied to naive, central memory and regulatory T cell samples, giving an average of about 3.4 million total reads per sample. After sorted cells were lysed in RLT buffer, RNA was extracted with DNase-treated RNeasy Micro or Mini kits, with the choice depending on cell number. Each cell subset was processed on its own to prevent cross-contamination, while patient and healthy donor samples were processed together. The immunoSEQ multiplex PCR was used to amplify TCRB sequences from cDNA, yielding 87-bp fragments that span the CDR3 region. The amplicons were sequenced using the Illumina HiSeq platform. In the paper's pipeline: PCR bias was corrected computationally using synthetic template baselines, and reads within Hamming distance 2 were collapsed, with unmergeable singletons discarded. Reads were aligned against IMGT so that V, D and J genes, CDR3 length and insertions or deletions at six rearrangement sites could be assigned. Clonotype counts were normalized to sorted cell number within each subset before computing true diversity and Gini coefficients with the tcR R package. Repertoire sharing was quantified using the overlap coefficient calculated on TCRB nucleotide sequences. Held by TCRdb, this immuneACCESS table contains in-frame sequences only and omits some clones. Under half of the omission traces to an unresolved V gene where checked; the cause of the rest is unknown. That table furnishes V, J and clone size, whereas the DNA furnished D and trimming. In this sample the table shows around 170,000 clones, roughly 10% of which occur a single time. The top ten constitute 0.65% to 0.9% of the sample.

From each donor, a single peripheral blood sample of approximately 110 mL on average was drawn into heparinised tubes. Naive, central memory, regulatory and stem cell-like memory CD4+ T cells were sorted on a BD FACSAria II using a panel including CD45RO, CCR7, CD25, CD127, CD95 and CD27. Every sorted population had a purity above 95%. PBMCs were isolated right away by Lymphoprep density gradient centrifugation and were stained directly, without culture. Samples were stained and sorted in pairs, with one healthy donor and one patient per experiment, so that batch effects were minimized. The sequence derives from a woman aged 25 to 45 with type 1 diabetes. The sequence links TRBV29-1 to TRBJ2-5; TRBD1 is a weak D gene call, 6 bases matching. Sequenced: central memory CD4+ T cells from blood. The CDR3 in this case is CSVDLGAQETQYF. The DNA sequence is given as TGCAGCGTTGATTTGGGGGCTCAAGAGACCCAGTACTTC.